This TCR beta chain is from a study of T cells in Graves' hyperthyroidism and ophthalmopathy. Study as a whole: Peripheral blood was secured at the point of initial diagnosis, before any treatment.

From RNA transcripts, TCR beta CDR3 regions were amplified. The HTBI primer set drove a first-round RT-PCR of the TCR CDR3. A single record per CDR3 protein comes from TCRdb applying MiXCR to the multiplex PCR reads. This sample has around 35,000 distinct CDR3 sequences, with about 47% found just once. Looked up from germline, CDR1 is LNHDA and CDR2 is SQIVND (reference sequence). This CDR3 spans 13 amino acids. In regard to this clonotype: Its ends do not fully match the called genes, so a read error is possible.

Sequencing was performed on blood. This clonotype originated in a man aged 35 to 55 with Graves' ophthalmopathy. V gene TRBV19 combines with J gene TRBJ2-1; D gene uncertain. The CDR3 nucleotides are TGTGTCAGTAGCCCGACTGGCTACAATGAGCAGTTCTTC. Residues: CVSSPTGYNEQFF.